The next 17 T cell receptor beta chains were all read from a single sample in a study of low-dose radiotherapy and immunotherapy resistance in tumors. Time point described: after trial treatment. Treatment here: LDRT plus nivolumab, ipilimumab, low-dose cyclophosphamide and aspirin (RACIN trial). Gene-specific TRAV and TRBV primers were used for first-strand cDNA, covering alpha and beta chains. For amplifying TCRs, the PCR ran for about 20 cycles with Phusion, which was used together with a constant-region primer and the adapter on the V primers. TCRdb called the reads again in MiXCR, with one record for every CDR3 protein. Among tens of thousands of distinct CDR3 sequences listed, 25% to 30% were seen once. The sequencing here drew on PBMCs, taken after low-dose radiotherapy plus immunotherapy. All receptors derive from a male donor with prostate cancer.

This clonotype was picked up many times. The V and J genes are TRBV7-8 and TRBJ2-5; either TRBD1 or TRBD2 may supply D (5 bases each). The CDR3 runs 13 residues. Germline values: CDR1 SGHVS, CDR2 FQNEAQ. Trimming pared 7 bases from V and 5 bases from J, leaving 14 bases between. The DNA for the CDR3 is TGTGCCAGCACCCCCCCGGGGCGGGAGACCCAGTACTTC. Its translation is CASTPPGRETQYF.

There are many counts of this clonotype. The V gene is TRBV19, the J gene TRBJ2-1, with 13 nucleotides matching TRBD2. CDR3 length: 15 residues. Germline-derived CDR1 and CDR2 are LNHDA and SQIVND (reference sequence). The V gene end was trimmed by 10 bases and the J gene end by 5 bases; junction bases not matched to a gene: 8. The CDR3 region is CATSSGTSGDNEQFF. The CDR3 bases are TGTGCCACCTCCTCCGGGACTAGCGGGGACAATGAGCAGTTCTTC.

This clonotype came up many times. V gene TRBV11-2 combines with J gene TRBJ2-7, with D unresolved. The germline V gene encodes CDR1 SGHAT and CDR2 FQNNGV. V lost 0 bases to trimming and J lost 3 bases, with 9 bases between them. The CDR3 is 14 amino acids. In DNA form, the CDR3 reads TGTGCCAGCAGCTTAGATCTCTCCTACTACGAGCAGTACTTC. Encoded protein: CASSLDLSYYEQYF.

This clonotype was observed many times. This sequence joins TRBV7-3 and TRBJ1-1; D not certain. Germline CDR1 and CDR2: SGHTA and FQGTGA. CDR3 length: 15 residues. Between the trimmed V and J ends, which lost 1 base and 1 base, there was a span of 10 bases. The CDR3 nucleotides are TGTGCCAGCAGCTTAAGTGGTTTAGCGAACACTGAAGCTTTCTTT. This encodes CASSLSGLANTEAFF.

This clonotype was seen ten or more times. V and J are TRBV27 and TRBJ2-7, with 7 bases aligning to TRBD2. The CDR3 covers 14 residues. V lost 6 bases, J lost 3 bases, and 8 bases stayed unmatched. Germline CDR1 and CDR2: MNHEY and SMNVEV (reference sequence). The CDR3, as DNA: TGTGCCAGCAGCCAGGGAGGGGTATTCTACGAGCAGTACTTC. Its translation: CASSQGGVFYEQYF.

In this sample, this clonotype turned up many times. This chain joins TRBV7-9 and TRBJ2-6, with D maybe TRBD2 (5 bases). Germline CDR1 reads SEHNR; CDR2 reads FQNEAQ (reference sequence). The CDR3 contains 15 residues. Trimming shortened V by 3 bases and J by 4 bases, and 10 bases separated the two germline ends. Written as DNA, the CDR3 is TGTGCCAGCAGCTTCGGGGTAATAGGGGCCAACGTCCTGACTTTC. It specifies CASSFGVIGANVLTF. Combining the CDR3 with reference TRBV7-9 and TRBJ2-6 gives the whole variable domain DTGVSQNPRHKITKRGQNVTFRCDPISEHNRLYWYRQTLGQGPEFLTYFQNEAQLEKSRLLSDRFSAERPKGSFSTLEIQRTEQGDSAMYLCASSFGVIGANVLTFGAGSRLTVL.

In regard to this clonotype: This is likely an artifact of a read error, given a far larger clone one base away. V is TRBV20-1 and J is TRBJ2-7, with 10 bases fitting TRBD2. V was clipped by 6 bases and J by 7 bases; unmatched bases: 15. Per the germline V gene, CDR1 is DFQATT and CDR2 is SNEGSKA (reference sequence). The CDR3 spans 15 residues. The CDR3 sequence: CSAPPQRGGRNEQYF. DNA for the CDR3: TGCAGTGCGCCGCCCCAGCGGGGGGGCAGAAATGAGCAGTACTTC.

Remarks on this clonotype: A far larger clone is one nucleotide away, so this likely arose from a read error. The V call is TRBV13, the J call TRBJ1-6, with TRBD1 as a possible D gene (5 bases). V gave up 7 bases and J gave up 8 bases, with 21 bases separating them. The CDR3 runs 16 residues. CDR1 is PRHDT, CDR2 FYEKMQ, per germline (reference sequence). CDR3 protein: CASIQDSRSRHSPLHF. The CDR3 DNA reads TGTGCCAGCATCCAAGACAGCCGGTCCCGTCATTCACCCCTCCACTTT.

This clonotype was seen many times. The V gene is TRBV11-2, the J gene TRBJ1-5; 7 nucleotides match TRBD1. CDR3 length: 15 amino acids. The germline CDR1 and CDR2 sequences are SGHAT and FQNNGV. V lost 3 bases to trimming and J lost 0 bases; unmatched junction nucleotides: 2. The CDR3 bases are TGTGCCAGCAGCTTGGGACAGCATAGCAATCAGCCCCAGCATTTT. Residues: CASSLGQHSNQPQHF.

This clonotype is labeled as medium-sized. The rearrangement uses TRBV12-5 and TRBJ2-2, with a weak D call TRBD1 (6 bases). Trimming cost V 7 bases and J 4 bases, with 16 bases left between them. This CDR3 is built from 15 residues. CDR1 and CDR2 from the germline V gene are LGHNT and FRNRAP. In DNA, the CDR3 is TGTGCTAGTGCCCCACCCCGGGACATCACCGGGGAGCTGTTTTTT. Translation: CASAPPRDITGELFF.

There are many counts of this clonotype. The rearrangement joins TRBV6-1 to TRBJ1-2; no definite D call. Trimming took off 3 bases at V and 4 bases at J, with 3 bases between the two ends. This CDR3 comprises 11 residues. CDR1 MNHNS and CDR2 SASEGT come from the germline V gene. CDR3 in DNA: TGTGCCAGCAGTGAGGGCTATGGCTACACCTTC. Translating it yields CASSEGYGYTF.

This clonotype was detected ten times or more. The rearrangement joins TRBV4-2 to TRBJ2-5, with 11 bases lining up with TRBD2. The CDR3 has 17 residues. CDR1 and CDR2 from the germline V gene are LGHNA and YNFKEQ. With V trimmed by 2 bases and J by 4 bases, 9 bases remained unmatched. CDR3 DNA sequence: TGTGCCAGCAGCCAATTCAACCTAGCGGGGGGAATAGAGACCCAGTACTTC. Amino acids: CASSQFNLAGGIETQYF.

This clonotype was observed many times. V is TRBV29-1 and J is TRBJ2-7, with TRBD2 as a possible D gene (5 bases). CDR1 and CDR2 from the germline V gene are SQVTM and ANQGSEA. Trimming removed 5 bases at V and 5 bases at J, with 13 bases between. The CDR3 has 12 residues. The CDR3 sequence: CSVLGLLNEQYF. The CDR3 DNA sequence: TGCAGCGTTTTAGGACTCTTAAACGAGCAGTACTTC.

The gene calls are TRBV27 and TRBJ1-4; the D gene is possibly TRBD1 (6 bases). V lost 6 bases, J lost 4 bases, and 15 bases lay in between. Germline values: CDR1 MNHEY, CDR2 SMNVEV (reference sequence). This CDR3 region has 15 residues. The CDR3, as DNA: TGTGCCAGCAGCTACTCCAGGGGTGATAATGAAAAACTGTTTTTT. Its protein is CASSYSRGDNEKLFF.

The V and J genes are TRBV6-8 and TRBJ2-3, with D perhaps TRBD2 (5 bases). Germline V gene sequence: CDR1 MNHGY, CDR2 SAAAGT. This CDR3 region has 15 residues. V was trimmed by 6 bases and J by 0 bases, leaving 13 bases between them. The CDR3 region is CASSPARDSTDTQYF. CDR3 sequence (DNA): TGTGCCAGCAGCCCCGCACGGGATAGCACAGATACGCAGTATTTT.

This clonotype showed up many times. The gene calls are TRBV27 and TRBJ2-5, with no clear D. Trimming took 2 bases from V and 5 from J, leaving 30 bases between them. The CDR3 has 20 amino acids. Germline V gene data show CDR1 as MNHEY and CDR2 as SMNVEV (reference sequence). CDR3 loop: CASSLRRSQLSPWQAETQYF. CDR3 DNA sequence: TGTGCCAGCAGTTTACGACGCAGCCAGTTAAGCCCCTGGCAGGCGGAGACCCAGTACTTC.

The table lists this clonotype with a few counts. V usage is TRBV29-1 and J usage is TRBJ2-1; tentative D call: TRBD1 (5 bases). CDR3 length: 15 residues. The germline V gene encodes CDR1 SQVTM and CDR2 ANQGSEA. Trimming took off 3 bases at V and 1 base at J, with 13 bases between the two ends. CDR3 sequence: CSVEWAGRSYNEQFF. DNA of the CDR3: TGCAGCGTTGAGTGGGCAGGGCGGTCCTACAATGAGCAGTTCTTC.